Sequencing of this T cell receptor beta chain was carried out in a study of blood T cell repertoires in COVID-19. Study as a whole: The study drew acute and convalescent COVID-19 samples from the United States, Italy and Spain. From T cells, B-cell-depleted T cells, or PBMCs came the material, which was cDNA or gDNA.

In the study's own analysis: Scientists estimated how many nucleated cells there were by amplifying reference gene primers. Sequencing used immunoSEQ multiplex PCR; TCRdb keeps in-frame clones, though not all of them. That table supplies the V and J calls and clone size; D and trimming were determined from the DNA. The repertoire holds more than 65,000 clones, with 65% to 80% as singletons. The specimen was peripheral blood. The receptor's source is a woman older than 75 with active or convalescent COVID-19.

The DNA for the CDR3 is TGTGCCAGCAGTTTACTATTTGGGGAGCTGTTTTTT. The encoded protein is CASSLLFGELFF. The chain uses TRBV6-2 or TRBV6-3 and TRBJ2-2; D is undetermined. Trimming cost V 4 bases and J 8 bases, with 8 bases left between them. Germline V gene data show CDR1 as MNHEY and CDR2 as SVGEGT. This CDR3 region has 12 residues.